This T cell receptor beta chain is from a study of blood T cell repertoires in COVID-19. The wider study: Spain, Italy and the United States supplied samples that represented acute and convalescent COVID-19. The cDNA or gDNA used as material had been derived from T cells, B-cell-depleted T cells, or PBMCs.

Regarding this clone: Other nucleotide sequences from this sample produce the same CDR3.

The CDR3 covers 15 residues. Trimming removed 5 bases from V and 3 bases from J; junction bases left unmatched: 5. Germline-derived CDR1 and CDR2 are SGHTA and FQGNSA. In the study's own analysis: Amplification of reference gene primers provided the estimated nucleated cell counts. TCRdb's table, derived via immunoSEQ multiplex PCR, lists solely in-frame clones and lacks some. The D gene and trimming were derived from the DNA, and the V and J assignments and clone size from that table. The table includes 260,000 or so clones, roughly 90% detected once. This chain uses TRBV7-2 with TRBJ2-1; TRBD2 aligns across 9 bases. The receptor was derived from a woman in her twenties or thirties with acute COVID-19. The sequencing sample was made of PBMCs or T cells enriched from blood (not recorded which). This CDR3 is CASSLGLASYNEQFF. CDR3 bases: TGTGCCAGCAGCCTAGGACTAGCGAGCTACAATGAGCAGTTCTTC.